The rows below give T cell receptor beta chains drawn from one sample of a study of CD8 T cells in ankylosing spondylitis. TCRdb itself ran the 5' RACE reads through MiXCR, one entry per CDR3 protein. The sample shows some 140,000 distinct CDR3 sequences, approximately 10% of them seen only once. Sequencing input: blood, either unsorted or a sorted T cell fraction (not recorded which). These receptors were obtained from a female donor with ankylosing spondylitis or in good health (not recorded which). CDR3s include the opening cysteine and the closing phenylalanine or tryptophan. The order of the fields is clone size, CDR3 length, J gene, V gene, D gene, CDR3 protein, CDR3 DNA. D genes are given only for firm matches. Only some rows state a clone size, as once, few, many or a class for expanded clones.

>many|15|TRBJ2-5|TRBV19|TRBD2
CATKNSGSGAETQYF
TGTGCCACAAAAAATAGCGGGAGTGGGGCAGAGACCCAGTACTTC
>.|18|TRBJ2-3|TRBV11-2|.
CASSLTPATSLSTDTQYF
TGTGCCAGCAGCTTAACCCCGGCCACTAGCCTAAGCACAGATACGCAGTATTTT
>.|15|TRBJ2-7|TRBV5-1|.
CASSLEAGRPYEQYF
TGCGCCAGCAGCTTGGAGGCAGGGAGGCCCTACGAGCAGTACTTC
>few|15|TRBJ2-3|TRBV11-2|TRBD2
CASSFTSGSPDTQYF
TGTGCCAGCAGCTTCACTAGCGGGTCCCCAGATACGCAGTATTTT
>few|16|TRBJ2-5|TRBV12-3/TRBV12-4|TRBD2
CASSRGLAGLAETQYF
TGTGCCAGCAGTCGGGGACTAGCGGGATTAGCGGAGACCCAGTACTTC
>.|12|TRBJ2-1|TRBV11-2|.
CASSPRGVRQFF
TGTGCCAGCAGCCCCCGCGGGGTAAGGCAGTTCTTC
>few|15|TRBJ1-2|TRBV14|.
CASSQAEGTVRGYTF
TGTGCCAGCAGCCAAGCGGAGGGAACGGTTAGGGGCTACACCTTC
>many|17|TRBJ2-6|TRBV5-1|.
CATKKERATSGANVLTF
TGCGCCACAAAAAAGGAGAGGGCCACCTCTGGGGCCAACGTCCTGACTTTC
>many|16|TRBJ1-1|TRBV11-2|TRBD1
CASSFSPDRVDTEAFF
TGTGCCAGCAGCTTCTCTCCTGACAGGGTGGACACTGAAGCTTTCTTT
>.|13|TRBJ1-2|TRBV7-9|.
CASSGGPGYGYTF
TGTGCCAGCAGCGGCGGACCCGGCTATGGCTACACCTTC
>many|14|TRBJ2-7|TRBV7-2|.
CASSLAIESYEQYF
TGTGCCAGCAGCTTAGCCATAGAATCCTACGAGCAGTACTTC
>many|14|TRBJ2-2|TRBV2|.
CASGRDTTPGELFF
TGTGCCAGCGGCCGGGACACCACCCCCGGGGAGCTGTTTTTT
>few|13|TRBJ1-3|TRBV3-1|.
CASSQPGGNTIYF
TGTGCCAGCAGCCAACCCGGTGGAAACACCATATATTTT
>many|14|TRBJ1-4|TRBV24-1|.
CATSGDGDSEKLFF
TGTGCCACCAGTGGGGACGGCGACTCTGAAAAACTGTTTTTT
>few|14|TRBJ2-2|TRBV2|TRBD2
CASRGGELTGELFF
TGTGCCAGCAGGGGAGGGGAGCTCACCGGGGAGCTGTTTTTT
>many|14|TRBJ1-2|TRBV5-1|.
CASGSQNGIYGYTF
TGCGCCAGCGGCTCTCAAAACGGAATCTATGGCTACACCTTC
>few|15|TRBJ1-2|TRBV7-2|.
CASSPQTEANYGYTF
TGTGCCAGCAGCCCACAGACAGAAGCTAACTATGGCTACACCTTC
>many|13|TRBJ1-2|TRBV18|.
CASSPDELRGYTF
TGTGCCAGCTCACCAGACGAGCTTCGAGGCTACACCTTC
>many|14|TRBJ2-4|TRBV10-3|.
CAITEGVAKNIQYF
TGTGCCATCACCGAGGGTGTAGCCAAAAACATTCAGTACTTC
>many|11|TRBJ2-3|TRBV7-2|.
CASRGADTQYF
TGTGCCAGCAGAGGGGCTGATACGCAGTATTTT
>.|13|TRBJ2-7|TRBV28|.
CAMSLGPSCEPYF
TGTGCCATGAGCCTCGGGCCGTCCTGCGAGCCGTACTTC
>many|14|TRBJ2-4|TRBV7-2|TRBD2
CASSRGGGRNIQYF
TGTGCCAGCAGTCGCGGGGGGGGCCGGAACATTCAGTACTTC
>many|15|TRBJ2-2|TRBV12-3/TRBV12-4|.
CASSFRGTGTGELFF
TGTGCCAGCAGTTTCCGGGGAACGGGCACCGGGGAGCTGTTTTTT
>many|16|TRBJ2-5|TRBV20-1|TRBD1
CSARDLRQGIQETQYF
TGCAGTGCTAGAGATCTACGACAGGGTATCCAAGAGACCCAGTACTTC
>.|15|TRBJ1-6|TRBV2|.
CASSLDSSYNSPLHF
TGTGCCAGCAGTTTGGACAGCTCCTATAATTCACCCCTCCACTTT
>many|17|TRBJ2-7|TRBV6-4|.
CASSDSWRVVSPYEQYF
TGTGCCAGCAGTGACTCATGGCGGGTAGTATCCCCCTACGAGCAGTACTTC
>many|14|TRBJ1-1|TRBV5-5|.
CASSLVRLRTEAFF
TGTGCCAGCAGTCTCGTCCGACTTCGAACTGAAGCTTTCTTT
>few|14|TRBJ2-1|TRBV29-1|.
CSALRAGRANEQFF
TGCAGCGCCTTGAGGGCAGGACGGGCCAATGAGCAGTTCTTC
>many|16|TRBJ2-3|TRBV20-1|TRBD2
CSARSFRREFPDTQYF
TGCAGTGCTAGAAGTTTTAGGCGGGAGTTCCCAGATACGCAGTATTTT
>many|15|TRBJ2-5|TRBV5-1|TRBD1
CASSLATGALETQYF
TGCGCCAGCAGCTTGGCTACAGGGGCCCTAGAGACCCAGTACTTC
>few|15|TRBJ2-5|TRBV5-1|TRBD1
CASSLTGQRGETQYF
TGCGCCAGCAGCTTAACGGGACAGCGTGGGGAGACCCAGTACTTC
>many|15|TRBJ2-3|TRBV7-2|.
CASSPGRGGTDTQYF
TGTGCCAGCAGCCCGGGTAGGGGGGGGACAGATACGCAGTATTTT
>.|15|TRBJ2-5|TRBV6-5|TRBD2
CASSFGLADQETQYF
TGTGCCAGCAGTTTTGGACTAGCGGATCAAGAGACCCAGTACTTC
>.|15|TRBJ2-3|TRBV18|TRBD2
CASSPSSGSTDTQYF
TGTGCCAGCTCACCGTCTAGCGGAAGCACAGATACGCAGTATTTT
>.|12|TRBJ2-7|TRBV24-1|.
CATTGKAYEQYF
TGTGCCACCACGGGGAAGGCCTACGAGCAGTACTTC
>many|12|TRBJ2-1|TRBV2|.
CASSVDRNEQFF
TGTGCCAGCAGTGTAGATAGGAATGAGCAGTTCTTC
>many|13|TRBJ2-7|TRBV12-3/TRBV12-4|TRBD1
CASSDRDTHEQYF
TGTGCCAGCAGTGACAGGGATACCCACGAGCAGTACTTC
>many|14|TRBJ1-1|TRBV12-3/TRBV12-4|.
CASSLQGLGTEAFF
TGTGCCAGCAGCCTACAGGGTCTCGGCACTGAAGCTTTCTTT
>many|18|TRBJ2-5|TRBV3-1|TRBD2
CASSQDRLADSYQETQYF
TGTGCCAGCAGCCAAGATAGGCTAGCGGACTCGTACCAAGAGACCCAGTACTTC
>many|13|TRBJ2-2|TRBV20-1|.
CSAGRDNTGELFF
TGCAGTGCTGGTCGGGACAACACCGGGGAGCTGTTTTTT
>many|14|TRBJ2-3|TRBV12-3/TRBV12-4|.
CASSFSSGPDTQYF
TGTGCCAGCAGTTTTTCGAGTGGGCCAGATACGCAGTATTTT
>many|14|TRBJ1-5|TRBV19|.
CASRVRVSNQPQHF
TGTGCCAGTAGGGTACGGGTTAGCAATCAGCCCCAGCATTTT
>many|14|TRBJ1-4|TRBV7-2|.
CASSLGTYNEKLFF
TGTGCCAGCAGCTTAGGGACATATAATGAAAAACTGTTTTTT
>few|15|TRBJ1-2|TRBV7-8|.
CASSSGRFANYGYTF
TGTGCCAGCAGCTCGGGCAGGTTCGCTAACTATGGCTACACCTTC